A single sample is the source of the 10 T cell receptor beta chains below, sequenced in a study of T cells in Graves' hyperthyroidism and ophthalmopathy. Authors of the study amplified TCR beta CDR3 regions from RNA transcripts. A set of HTBI primers served as the primers for a first-round RT-PCR of the TCR CDR3. TCRdb recomputed calls from the multiplex PCR reads with MiXCR, one row per CDR3 protein. This table has about 480,000 distinct CDR3 sequences, roughly 14% appearing once. The sequenced sample was blood. These receptors originate from a young woman with Graves' hyperthyroidism.

CDR3 bases: TGTGCCAGCAGCTTAGGCGGCAGGGTAGAAGAGACCCAGTACTTC. Its protein is CASSLGGRVEETQYF. V is TRBV7-3 and J is TRBJ2-5; a weak D match, TRBD1 (5 bases). Germline-derived CDR1 and CDR2 are SGHTA and FQGTGA. The CDR3 length is 15 residues. The V end lost 2 bases, the J end lost 3 bases, and 13 bases lay between the germline ends.

This clonotype was detected many times. The chain carries TRBV19 and TRBJ1-1; 7 nucleotides line up with TRBD1. The trim removed 7 bases at V and 6 bases at J, leaving 11 bases unmatched. This CDR3 is 14 amino acids long. Germline CDR1 reads LNHDA; CDR2 reads SQIVND (reference sequence). The CDR3 DNA is TGTGCCAGTAAGCGGGACAGATACCTCCCTGAAGCTTTCTTT. Translation: CASKRDRYLPEAFF.

This chain connects TRBV6-1 to TRBJ1-5, with unresolved D. V lost 5 bases to trimming and J lost 1 base, with 21 bases between them. Germline CDR1 MNHNS, CDR2 SASEGT. This CDR3 spans 18 amino acids. CDR3 sequence (DNA): TGTGCCAGCAGTTTTTTCCTACGGGGTCAGTTGAGCAATCAGCCCCAGCATTTT. Its protein product is CASSFFLRGQLSNQPQHF.

This clonotype was counted ten times or more. The gene calls are TRBV7-6 and TRBJ2-1, with 9 bases fitting TRBD2. The CDR3 has 15 residues. The germline CDR1 and CDR2 sequences are SGHVS and FNYEAQ. With V trimmed by 5 bases and J by 1 base, 3 bases remained unmatched. CDR3 in DNA: TGTGCCAGCAGCATTAGCGGGAGTTCCTACAATGAGCAGTTCTTC. Its protein product is CASSISGSSYNEQFF.

This clonotype turned up a few times. The V and J genes are TRBV30 and TRBJ1-4; 8 bases are shared with TRBD1. J lost 0 bases, V lost 1 base, and 7 bases had no gene match. Germline assignment: CDR1 GTSNPN and CDR2 SVGIG (reference sequence). CDR3 length equals 17 residues. The CDR3 protein is CAWSGTGWGATNEKLFF. The DNA for the CDR3 is TGTGCCTGGAGTGGGACAGGGTGGGGGGCAACTAATGAAAAACTGTTTTTT.

In this sample, this clonotype turned up once. A much bigger clone sits one base away, suggesting this may be a read error. This chain joins TRBV5-1 and TRBJ2-1; 9 positions agree with TRBD2. The V segment lost 4 bases and the J segment 7 bases; nucleotides outside the gene matches: 18. The CDR3 is made up of 18 amino acids. CDR1 is SGHRS, CDR2 YFSETQ, per germline. CDR3 bases: TGCGCCAGCAGCCTTAGCTGGGAAGCGGGAGGACCCATTAATGAGCAGTTCTTC. This sequence encodes CASSLSWEAGGPINEQFF.

This clonotype was detected ten times or more. V is TRBV11-2 and J is TRBJ2-5; 10 bases are shared with TRBD2. J was trimmed by 5 bases and V by 5 bases; bases with no gene match: 8. CDR1 SGHAT and CDR2 FQNNGV come from the germline V gene. The CDR3 is made up of 15 amino acids. The CDR3 bases are TGTGCCAGCAGCGGAAGCGGGAGGGTGGGGGAGACCCAGTACTTC. Protein sequence: CASSGSGRVGETQYF.

This clonotype appeared many times. The rearrangement links TRBV27 to TRBJ2-1; 8 positions match TRBD2. This CDR3 spans 17 amino acids. Germline CDR1 MNHEY, CDR2 SMNVEV (reference sequence). J gave up 2 bases and V 0 bases, and 6 bases lay outside the gene matches. The CDR3 DNA reads as TGTGCCAGCAGTTTATCATCATGGGGACTAGCCTACAATGAGCAGTTCTTC. This encodes CASSLSSWGLAYNEQFF.

This clonotype was counted many times. The chain combines TRBV20-1 with TRBJ2-2, with 12 nucleotides matching TRBD2. This CDR3 has 15 residues. V shed 4 bases and J 7 bases; nucleotides not matched to a gene: 7. Germline CDR1 reads DFQATT; CDR2 reads SNEGSKA (reference sequence). DNA of the CDR3: TGCAGTGCTATACGACTAGCGGGAGATTTCGGGGAGCTGTTTTTT. Translation: CSAIRLAGDFGELFF.

A few counts support this clonotype. V usage is TRBV24-1 and J usage is TRBJ2-4; D gene ambiguous. The V end lost 8 bases, the J end lost 3 bases, and 10 bases lay between the germline ends. CDR1 and CDR2 from the germline V gene are KGHDR and SFDVKD. This CDR3 has 13 residues. CDR3 bases: TGTGCCACCATGGACCCTGGCAAAAACATTCAGTACTTC. Amino acids: CATMDPGKNIQYF.